One and the same sample provided the 30 T cell receptor beta chains below, sequenced in a study of multiple sclerosis patients with progressive multifocal leukoencephalopathy. Method: immunoSEQ multiplex PCR; TCRdb's copy keeps in-frame clones and lacks some. The sample has 30,000 or so clones, roughly 90% seen once. Indicated time point: more than ten months of natalizumab therapy. The starting material was PBMCs, obtained from a patient treated with natalizumab. The receptors here all came from a human donor with multiple sclerosis.

This chain joins TRBV9 and TRBJ2-6, with TRBD1 identical over 9 bases. V lost 2 bases, J lost 1 base, and 7 bases stayed unmatched. The germline V gene encodes CDR1 SGDLS and CDR2 YYNGEE. The CDR3 length is 18 residues. The CDR3 protein is CASSVPGQGFSGANVLTF. As DNA, the CDR3 is TGTGCCAGCAGCGTCCCGGGACAGGGTTTTTCTGGGGCCAACGTCCTGACTTTC.

Only one count was recorded for this clone. This chain uses TRBV6-5 with TRBJ1-2; D might be TRBD1 (5 bases). Trimming shortened V by 2 bases and J by 8 bases, and 9 bases separated the two germline ends. This CDR3 has 12 residues. The germline V gene has CDR1 MNHEY and CDR2 SVGAGI. The CDR3 DNA is TGTGCCAGCAGTTACGGGGGGTACGGCTACACCTTC. Residues: CASSYGGYGYTF.

This clone was seen more than once but under ten times. V and J are TRBV4-3 and TRBJ1-1; possibly TRBD1 for D (6 bases). The CDR3 runs to 13 residues. V was clipped by 3 bases and J by 1 base, with 6 bases between them. Germline V gene data show CDR1 as LGHNA and CDR2 as YSLEER. The chain's CDR3 is CASSQTGNTEAFF. The CDR3 DNA reads as TGCGCCAGCAGCCAGACAGGGAACACTGAAGCTTTCTTT.

The chain joins TRBV27 to TRBJ1-2, with 10 bases matching TRBD1. This CDR3 region has 15 residues. V was pared by 3 bases and J by 4 bases, with 5 bases of the junction left unmatched. Germline values: CDR1 MNHEY, CDR2 SMNVEV (reference sequence). CDR3 sequence (DNA): TGTGCCAGCAGTTTCGGTGGACAGGGGGGCTATGGCTACACCTTC. As protein: CASSFGGQGGYGYTF.

This clone was found once. The sample holds other DNA sequences that translate to the same CDR3. The chain is built from TRBV7-2 and TRBJ2-7, with a possible D match to TRBD2 (5 bases). Deletions cut 3 bases from V and 0 bases from J, with 12 bases between. Germline CDR1 is SGHTA and CDR2 is FQGNSA. This CDR3 has 15 amino acids. CDR3 protein: CASSFPPGISYEQYF. The CDR3 DNA reads TGTGCCAGCAGCTTTCCCCCGGGGATCTCCTACGAGCAGTACTTC.

The CDR3 DNA reads as TGTGCCAGCAGTCTTTATGAGGGGGCGGTATACACCGGGGAGCTGTTTTTT. It translates to CASSLYEGAVYTGELFF. This chain links TRBV28 with TRBJ2-2; 7 bases match TRBD1. The CDR3 contains 17 residues. Germline V lookup: CDR1 MDHEN, CDR2 SYDVKM. Trimming cost V 5 bases and J 3 bases; bases outside gene matches: 12.

The chain joins TRBV7-9 to TRBJ1-3; D gene ambiguous. CDR1 is SEHNR and CDR2 is FQNEAQ in the germline V gene (reference sequence). The CDR3 contains 15 residues. V was pared by 1 base and J by 0 bases, with 7 bases between. CDR3 nucleotide sequence: TGTGCCAGCAGCTTAGTCGGCGGCTCTGGAAACACCATATATTTT. Protein sequence: CASSLVGGSGNTIYF.

This chain links TRBV19 with TRBJ2-7; D call uncertain. CDR3 size: 14 residues. The germline gives CDR1 LNHDA, CDR2 SQIVND (reference sequence). The germline V and J ends were trimmed by 4 bases and 2 bases, with 12 bases remaining between them. CDR3 DNA sequence: TGTGCCAGTAGTACACAACTATTACCCTACGAGCAGTACTTC. Translated, it gives CASSTQLLPYEQYF.

The chain couples TRBV7-2 to TRBJ2-7; D is undetermined. This CDR3 spans 11 amino acids. Per the germline V gene, CDR1 is SGHTA and CDR2 is FQGNSA. V gave up 5 bases and J gave up 5 bases, with 7 bases separating them. The CDR3 DNA is TGTGCCAGCAGCCTTTGGCACGAGCAGTACTTC. Translating it yields CASSLWHEQYF.

This chain joins TRBV15 and TRBJ1-6; D is possibly TRBD1 (6 bases). CDR1 is LNHNV and CDR2 is YYDKDF in the germline V gene (reference sequence). The CDR3 loop spans 14 amino acids. V was shortened by 3 bases and J by 10 bases, with 13 bases between the two germline ends. In DNA, the CDR3 is TGTGCCACCAGCAGGGGGGCAGGGGACTCACCCCTCCACTTT. Its translation is CATSRGAGDSPLHF.

The CDR3 DNA reads as TGTGCCAGCAGCTTAATCCTTGGCTGGCAATTAAAAATGAACACTGAAGCTTTCTTT. This sequence encodes CASSLILGWQLKMNTEAFF. This sequence joins TRBV7-9 and TRBJ1-1; D uncertain. This CDR3 spans 19 amino acids. Deletions cut 2 bases from V and 0 bases from J, with 22 bases between. Looked up from germline, CDR1 is SEHNR and CDR2 is FQNEAQ (reference sequence).

The chain carries TRBV19 and TRBJ1-2, with a tentative D call TRBD1 (6 bases). V was cut by 6 bases and J by 6 bases, with 17 bases left in between. Germline V lookup: CDR1 LNHDA, CDR2 SQIVND (reference sequence). The CDR3 length is 14 residues. The CDR3 sequence: CASSHLAGVNGYTF. The CDR3 nucleotides are TGTGCCAGTAGCCACCTTGCAGGGGTGAATGGCTACACCTTC.

CDR3 coding DNA: TGTGCCAGCAGCTTAGCCGTGGGGGCAGGACAGCCCCAGCATTTT. Its protein product is CASSLAVGAGQPQHF. The gene calls are TRBV7-2 and TRBJ1-5, with D possibly being TRBD1 (6 bases). Germline assignment: CDR1 SGHTA and CDR2 FQGNSA. V gave up 0 bases and J gave up 7 bases, with 13 bases separating them. CDR3 size: 15 residues.

The chain carries TRBV5-4 and TRBJ2-7; D is uncertain. This CDR3 has 12 amino acids. CDR1 is SGHNT, CDR2 YYREEE, per germline (reference sequence). The V gene lost 3 bases and the J gene lost 6 bases, with 10 bases spanning the gap. The CDR3 nucleotides are TGTGCCAGCAGCTCGACCGTCTCCGAGCAGTACTTC. Protein: CASSSTVSEQYF. Full variable domain (rest looked up from reference TRBV5-4 and TRBJ2-7): ETGVTQSPTHLIKTRGQQVTLRCSSQSGHNTVSWYQQALGQGPQFIFQYYREEENGRGNFPPRFSGLQFPNYSSELNVNALELDDSALYLCASSSTVSEQYFGPGTRLTVT.

V and J are TRBV11-2 and TRBJ2-1, with TRBD2 matching over 10 bases. Per the germline V gene, CDR1 is SGHAT and CDR2 is FQNNGV. The CDR3 has 15 amino acids. The junction had 1 base not matched to a gene; V was cut back by 1 base and J by 4 bases. CDR3: CASSLGSGGYNEQFF. The CDR3 DNA reads as TGTGCCAGCAGCTTAGGTAGCGGGGGGTACAATGAGCAGTTCTTC. Full variable domain (remainder filled in from reference TRBV11-2 and TRBJ2-1): EAGVAQSPRYKIIEKRQSVAFWCNPISGHATLYWYQQILGQGPKLLIQFQNNGVVDDSQLPKDRFSAERLKGVDSTLKIQPAKLEDSAVYLCASSLGSGGYNEQFFGPGTRLTVL.

This rearrangement joins TRBV28 to TRBJ1-2; D not resolved. The CDR3 is 12 residues long. The V gene's germline CDR1 is MDHEN and CDR2 SYDVKM. Trimming removed 2 bases at V and 7 bases at J, with 8 bases between. The CDR3 DNA is TGTGCCAGCAGTTTAGCTCGGGGTGGCTACACCTTC. It translates to CASSLARGGYTF.

The gene calls are TRBV6-1 and TRBJ2-5; D unresolved. TRBJ2-7 explains the end of the DNA better; the J call may be wrong. The CDR3 is 13 amino acids. Germline V gene data show CDR1 as MNHNS and CDR2 as SASEGT. In DNA, the CDR3 is TGTGCCAGCAAGGTTGGCGGACCCTACGAGCAGTACTTC. It codes for CASKVGGPYEQYF.

V is TRBV7-2 and J is TRBJ1-5; D gene ambiguous. The V end lost 3 bases, the J end lost 6 bases, and 12 bases lay between the germline ends. The CDR3 loop spans 14 amino acids. The germline CDR1 and CDR2 sequences are SGHTA and FQGNSA. The CDR3 region is CASSFSGSFQPQHF. DNA of the CDR3: TGTGCCAGCAGCTTTTCGGGGAGTTTTCAGCCCCAGCATTTT. The variable domain in full, completed from reference TRBV7-2 and TRBJ1-5, reads GAGVSQSPSNKVTEKGKDVELRCDPISGHTALYWYRQSLGQGLEFLIYFQGNSAPDKSGLPSDRFSAERTGGSVSTLTIQRTQQEDSAVYLCASSFSGSFQPQHFGDGTRLSIL.

V and J are TRBV28 and TRBJ2-5; 8 bases align to TRBD1. Germline V gene data show CDR1 as MDHEN and CDR2 as SYDVKM. The CDR3 has 16 amino acids. Trimming took 6 bases from V and 6 from J; bases not matched to a gene: 15. In nucleotides, the CDR3 is TGTGCCAGCAGGGAGTTGATACAGGGGGACAGGAAGACCCAGTACTTC. Translated, it gives CASRELIQGDRKTQYF. Combining the CDR3 with reference TRBV28 and TRBJ2-5 gives the whole variable domain DVKVTQSSRYLVKRTGEKVFLECVQDMDHENMFWYRQDPGLGLRLIYFSYDVKMKEKGDIPEGYSVSREKKERFSLILESASTNQTSMYLCASRELIQGDRKTQYFGPGTRLLVL.

This clone was seen a few times. J is TRBJ2-5 and V is TRBV6-6; no clear D. With 2 bases removed from V and 4 bases from J, the gap between germline ends came to 2 bases. The CDR3 totals 11 residues. Looked up from germline, CDR1 is MNHNY and CDR2 is SVGAGI (reference sequence). DNA of the CDR3: TGTGCCAGCAGTTACGCAGAGACCCAGTACTTC. Its protein product is CASSYAETQYF.

This sequence joins TRBV2 and TRBJ1-5, with no clear D. The CDR3 is made up of 20 amino acids. The germline CDR1 and CDR2 sequences are SNHLY and FYNNEI. The V and J ends lost 1 base and 5 bases respectively, with 27 bases between them. The CDR3 protein is CASSEVGVGRRRLNDQPQHF. The CDR3 nucleotides read TGTGCCAGCAGTGAAGTAGGAGTGGGTCGCCGGAGACTCAACGATCAGCCCCAGCATTTT.

The chain is built from TRBV5-4 and TRBJ2-5, with 7 positions matching TRBD1. Losses at the gene ends were 0 bases for V and 12 bases for J; bases not matched to a gene: 5. CDR3 length: 12 amino acids. Germline loops: CDR1 SGHNT, CDR2 YYREEE (reference sequence). CDR3 DNA sequence: TGTGCCAGCAGCTTGGGCACAGGGGCGGAGTACTTC. It translates to CASSLGTGAEYF.

The chain employs TRBV28 and TRBJ1-1, with 8 bases that match TRBD1. Germline assignment: CDR1 MDHEN and CDR2 SYDVKM. V dropped 3 bases and J dropped 4; count of bases not matched to a gene: 7. The CDR3 is 15 amino acids. CDR3 amino acids: CASSLSGGRPTEAFF. For the CDR3, the DNA is TGTGCCAGCAGTTTGTCAGGGGGCCGTCCCACTGAAGCTTTCTTT.

The chain carries TRBV6-4 and TRBJ2-2, with D possibly being TRBD2 (6 bases). V was trimmed by 3 bases and J by 3 bases, leaving 11 bases between them. The CDR3 consists of 15 residues. The germline V gene encodes CDR1 MRHNA and CDR2 SNTAGT. The DNA for the CDR3 is TGTGCCAGCAGTGATGGAGGAGGGGACACCGGGGAGCTGTTTTTT. It translates to CASSDGGGDTGELFF.

This chain links TRBV7-2 with TRBJ1-2; 7 bases agree with TRBD1. The CDR3 covers 15 residues. Germline CDR1 is SGHTA and CDR2 is FQGNSA. J gave up 5 bases and V 1 base, and 7 bases lay outside the gene matches. In nucleotides, the CDR3 is TGTGCCAGCAGCTTAGGACAGGGCAAGATTTATGGCTACACCTTC. Translation gives CASSLGQGKIYGYTF. Using reference TRBV7-2 and TRBJ1-2 for the parts outside the CDR3, the full variable domain is GAGVSQSPSNKVTEKGKDVELRCDPISGHTALYWYRQSLGQGLEFLIYFQGNSAPDKSGLPSDRFSAERTGGSVSTLTIQRTQQEDSAVYLCASSLGQGKIYGYTFGSGTRLTVV.

The chain employs TRBV5-1 and TRBJ1-2, with 7 bases matching TRBD1. This CDR3 has 13 residues. The V segment lost 0 bases and the J segment 6 bases; nucleotides outside the gene matches: 2. Germline V gene sequence: CDR1 SGHRS, CDR2 YFSETQ. The CDR3 region is CASSLDRGNGYTF. For the CDR3, the DNA is TGCGCCAGCAGCTTGGACAGGGGAAATGGCTACACCTTC.

The V call is TRBV18, the J call TRBJ2-3; possibly TRBD1 or TRBD2 for D (5 bases each). The CDR3 totals 14 residues. Per germline, CDR1 KGHSH and CDR2 LQKENI. Trimming shortened V by 3 bases and J by 5 bases, and 12 bases separated the two germline ends. The CDR3 DNA reads TGTGCCAGCTCACCCCGGGACGGGATAGATACGCAGTATTTT. Amino acids: CASSPRDGIDTQYF.

V usage is TRBV19 and J usage is TRBJ2-7; weak D call: TRBD2 (6 bases). Germline V gene data show CDR1 as LNHDA and CDR2 as SQIVND (reference sequence). V lost 4 bases and J 0 bases, leaving 10 bases between the germline ends. The CDR3 runs 14 residues. The DNA for the CDR3 is TGTGCCAGTAGTAATGGGGGGAACTCCTACGAGCAGTACTTC. This sequence encodes CASSNGGNSYEQYF.

The chain couples TRBV21-1 to TRBJ1-1. TRBV21-1 is deemed a pseudogene. CDR3 length: 14 amino acids. CDR3 region: CASTNDLVNTEAFF. CDR3 in DNA: TGTGCCAGCACCAATGACTTGGTGAACACTGAAGCTTTCTTT.

The chain links TRBV11-2 to TRBJ1-2, with D hard to call. Germline V CDR1 and CDR2: SGHAT, FQNNGV. The CDR3 contains 14 residues. Trimming pared 3 bases from V and 4 bases from J, leaving 12 bases between. In DNA form, the CDR3 reads TGTGCCAGCAGCTTTTCCCGGAACCGCTATGGCTACACCTTC. This translates into CASSFSRNRYGYTF.